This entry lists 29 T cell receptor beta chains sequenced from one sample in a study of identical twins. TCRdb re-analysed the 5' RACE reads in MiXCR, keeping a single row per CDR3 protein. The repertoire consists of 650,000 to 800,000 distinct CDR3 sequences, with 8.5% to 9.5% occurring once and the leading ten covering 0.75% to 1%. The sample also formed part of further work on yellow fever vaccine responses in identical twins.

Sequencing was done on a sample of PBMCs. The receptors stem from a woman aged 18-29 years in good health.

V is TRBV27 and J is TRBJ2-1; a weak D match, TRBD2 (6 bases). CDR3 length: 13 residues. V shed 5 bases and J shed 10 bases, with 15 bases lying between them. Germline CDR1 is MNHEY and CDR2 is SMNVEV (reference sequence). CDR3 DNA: TGTGCCAGCAGTATCTCTAGAGGACTAGAGCAGTTCTTC. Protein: CASSISRGLEQFF.

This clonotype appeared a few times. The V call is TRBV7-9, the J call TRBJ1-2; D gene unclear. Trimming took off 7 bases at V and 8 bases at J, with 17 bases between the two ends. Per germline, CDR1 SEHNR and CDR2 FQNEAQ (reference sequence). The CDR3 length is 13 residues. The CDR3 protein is CASIPPGRSGYTF. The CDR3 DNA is TGTGCCAGCATCCCCCCCGGACGCTCCGGCTACACCTTC. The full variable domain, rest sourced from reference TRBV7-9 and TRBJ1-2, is DTGVSQNPRHKITKRGQNVTFRCDPISEHNRLYWYRQTLGQGPEFLTYFQNEAQLEKSRLLSDRFSAERPKGSFSTLEIQRTEQGDSAMYLCASIPPGRSGYTFGSGTRLTVV.

CDR3 DNA sequence: TGTGCCAGCAGCTTCCCCCCGGTAGCGGGACTAGGGGAGCAGTACTTC. Translating gives CASSFPPVAGLGEQYF. The gene calls are TRBV7-9 and TRBJ2-7; 8 bases align to TRBD2. From germline, CDR1 is SEHNR and CDR2 FQNEAQ (reference sequence). This CDR3 region has 16 residues. J was trimmed by 7 bases and V by 3 bases; bases with no gene match: 14.

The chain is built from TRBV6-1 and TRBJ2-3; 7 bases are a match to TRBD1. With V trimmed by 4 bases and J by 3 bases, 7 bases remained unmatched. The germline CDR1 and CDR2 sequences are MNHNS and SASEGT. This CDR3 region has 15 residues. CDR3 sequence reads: CASSAQGVETDTQYF. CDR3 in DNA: TGTGCCAGCAGTGCCCAGGGGGTGGAGACAGATACGCAGTATTTT.

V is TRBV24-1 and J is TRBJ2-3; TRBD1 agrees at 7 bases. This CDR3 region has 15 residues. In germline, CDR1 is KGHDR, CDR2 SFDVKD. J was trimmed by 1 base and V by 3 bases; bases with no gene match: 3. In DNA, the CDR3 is TGTGCCACCAGTGATACAGGGGACCGCACAGATACGCAGTATTTT. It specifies CATSDTGDRTDTQYF.

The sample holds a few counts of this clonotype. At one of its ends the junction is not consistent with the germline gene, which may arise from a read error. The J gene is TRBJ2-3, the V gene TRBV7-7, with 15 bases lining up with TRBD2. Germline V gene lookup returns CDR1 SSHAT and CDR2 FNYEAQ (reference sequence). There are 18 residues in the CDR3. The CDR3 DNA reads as TGTGCTAGCAGCCACGGACTAGCGGGAGGGCCTGTCACAGATACGCAGTATTTT. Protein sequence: CASSHGLAGGPVTDTQYF. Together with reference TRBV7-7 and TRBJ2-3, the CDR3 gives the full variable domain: GAGVSQSPRYKVTKRGQDVTLRCDPISSHATLYWYQQALGQGPEFLTYFNYEAQPDKSGLPSDRFSAERPEGSISTLTIQRTEQRDSAMYRCASSHGLAGGPVTDTQYFGPGTRLTVL.

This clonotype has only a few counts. This CDR3 reads CASSVTQGSYEQYF. Here the CDR3 DNA reads TGTGCCAGCAGCGTTACCCAGGGCTCCTACGAGCAGTACTTC. This rearrangement joins TRBV7-9 to TRBJ2-7, with TRBD1 as a possible D gene (5 bases). Trimming cost V 5 bases and J 0 bases, with 11 bases left between them. This CDR3 is built from 14 residues. The germline gives CDR1 SEHNR, CDR2 FQNEAQ (reference sequence).

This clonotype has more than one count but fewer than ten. The CDR3 loop reads CASSLARGGGSLNGEQFF. DNA for the CDR3: TGTGCCAGCAGCTTAGCTCGAGGGGGGGGGTCCCTTAACGGAGAGCAGTTCTTC. The chain uses TRBV7-2 and TRBJ2-1; weak D call: TRBD2 (7 bases). The germline gives CDR1 SGHTA, CDR2 FQGNSA. The CDR3 loop spans 18 amino acids. Trimming took 0 bases from V and 10 from J, leaving 25 bases between them.

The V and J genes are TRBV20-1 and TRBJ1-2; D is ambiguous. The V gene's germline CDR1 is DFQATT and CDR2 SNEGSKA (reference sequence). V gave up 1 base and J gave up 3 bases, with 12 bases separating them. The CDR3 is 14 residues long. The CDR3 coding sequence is TGCAGTGCTAGAGCCCTATCCTTCGACTATGGCTACACCTTC. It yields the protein CSARALSFDYGYTF.

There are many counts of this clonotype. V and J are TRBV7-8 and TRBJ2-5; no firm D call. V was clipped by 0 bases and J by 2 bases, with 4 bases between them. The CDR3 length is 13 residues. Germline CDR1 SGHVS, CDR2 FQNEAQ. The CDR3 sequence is CASSLASQETQYF. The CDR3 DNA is TGTGCCAGCAGCTTAGCCTCACAAGAGACCCAGTACTTC.

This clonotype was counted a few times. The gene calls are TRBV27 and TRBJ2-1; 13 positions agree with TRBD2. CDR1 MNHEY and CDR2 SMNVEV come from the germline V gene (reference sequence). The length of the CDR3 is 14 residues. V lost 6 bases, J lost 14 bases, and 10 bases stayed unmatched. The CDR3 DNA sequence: TGTGCCAGCAGGCCCTTACTAGCGGGAGGGCGGGAGTTCTTC. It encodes CASRPLLAGGREFF.

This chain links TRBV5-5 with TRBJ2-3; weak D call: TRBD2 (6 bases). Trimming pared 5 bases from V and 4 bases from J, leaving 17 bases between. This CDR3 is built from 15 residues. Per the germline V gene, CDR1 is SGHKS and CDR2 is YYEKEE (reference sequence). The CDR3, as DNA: TGTGCCAGCAGATGGGACTCCCCCCACGCAGATACGCAGTATTTT. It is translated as CASRWDSPHADTQYF.

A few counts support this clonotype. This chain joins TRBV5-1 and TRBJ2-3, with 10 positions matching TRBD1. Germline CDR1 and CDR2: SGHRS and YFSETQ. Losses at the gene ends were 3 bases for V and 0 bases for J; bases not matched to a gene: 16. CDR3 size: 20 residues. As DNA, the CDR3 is TGCGCCAGCAGCTCCCGGGACAGGGGAAATCGCGGGCCAAGCACAGATACGCAGTATTTT. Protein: CASSSRDRGNRGPSTDTQYF.

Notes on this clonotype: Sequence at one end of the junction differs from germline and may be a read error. CDR3 DNA sequence: TGTGCCAGCAGCGTAGACGGGAAACTGTTGTGG. Amino acids: CASSVDGKLLW. J is TRBJ2-7 and V is TRBV9; TRBD2 might be the D (5 bases). The V gene's germline CDR1 is SGDLS and CDR2 YYNGEE. The CDR3 spans 11 residues.

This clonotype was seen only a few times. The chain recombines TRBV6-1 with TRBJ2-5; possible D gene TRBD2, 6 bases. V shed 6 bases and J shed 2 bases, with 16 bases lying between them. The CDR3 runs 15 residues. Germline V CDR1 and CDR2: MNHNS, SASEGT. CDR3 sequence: CASRRQWEAQETQYF. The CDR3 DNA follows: TGTGCCAGCAGACGACAGTGGGAGGCTCAAGAGACCCAGTACTTC.

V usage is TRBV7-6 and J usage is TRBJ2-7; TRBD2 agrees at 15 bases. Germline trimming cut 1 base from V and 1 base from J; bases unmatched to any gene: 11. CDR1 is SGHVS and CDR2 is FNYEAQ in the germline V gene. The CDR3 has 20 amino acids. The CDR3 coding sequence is TGTGCCAGCAGCTTAGTACCCGGGACTAGCGGGGGGCGTATGTCCTACGAGCAGTACTTC. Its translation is CASSLVPGTSGGRMSYEQYF.

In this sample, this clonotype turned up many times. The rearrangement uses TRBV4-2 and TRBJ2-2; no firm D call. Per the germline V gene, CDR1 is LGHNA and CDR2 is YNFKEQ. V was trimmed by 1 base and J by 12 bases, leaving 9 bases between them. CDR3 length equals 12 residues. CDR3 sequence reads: CASSQAQNKLFF. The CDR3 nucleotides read TGTGCCAGCAGCCAAGCCCAAAACAAGCTGTTTTTT.

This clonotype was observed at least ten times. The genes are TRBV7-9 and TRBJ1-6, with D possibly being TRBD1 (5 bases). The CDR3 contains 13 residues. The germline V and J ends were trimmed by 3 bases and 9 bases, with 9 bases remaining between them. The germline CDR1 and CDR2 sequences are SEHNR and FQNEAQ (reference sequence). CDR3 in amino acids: CASSFDGGSPLHF. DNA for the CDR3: TGTGCCAGCAGCTTCGATGGGGGTTCACCCCTCCACTTT.

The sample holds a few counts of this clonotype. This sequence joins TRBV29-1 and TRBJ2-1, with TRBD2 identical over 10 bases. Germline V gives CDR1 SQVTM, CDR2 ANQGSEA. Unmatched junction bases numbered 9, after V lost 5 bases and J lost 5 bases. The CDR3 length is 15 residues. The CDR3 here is CSVQSSGSVHNEQFF. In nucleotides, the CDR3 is TGCAGCGTTCAATCTAGCGGGAGCGTCCACAATGAGCAGTTCTTC.

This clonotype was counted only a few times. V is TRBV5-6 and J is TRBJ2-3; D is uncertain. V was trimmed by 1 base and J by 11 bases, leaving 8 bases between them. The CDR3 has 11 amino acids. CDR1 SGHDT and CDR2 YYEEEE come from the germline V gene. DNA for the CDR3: TGTGCCAGCAGCTTGCAAGTAAGGCAGTATTTT. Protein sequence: CASSLQVRQYF. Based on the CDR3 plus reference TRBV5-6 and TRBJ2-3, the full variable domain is DAGVTQSPTHLIKTRGQQVTLRCSPKSGHDTVSWYQQALGQGPQFIFQYYEEEERQRGNFPDRFSGHQFPNYSSELNVNALLLGDSALYLCASSLQVRQYFGPGTRLTVL.

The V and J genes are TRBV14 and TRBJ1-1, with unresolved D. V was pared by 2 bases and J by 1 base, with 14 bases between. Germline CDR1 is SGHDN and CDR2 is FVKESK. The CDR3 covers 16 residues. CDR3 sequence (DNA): TGTGCCAGCAGCCAACACTTCAAGGTGAAGAACACTGAAGCTTTCTTT. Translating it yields CASSQHFKVKNTEAFF.

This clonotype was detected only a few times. The CDR3 DNA reads TGTGCCATCAGTTCCCCCGGGACAGACTACGAGCAGTACTTC. Amino acids: CAISSPGTDYEQYF. V is TRBV10-3 and J is TRBJ2-7; 7 positions match TRBD1. The CDR3 loop spans 14 amino acids. After removal of 5 bases from V and 3 bases from J, the junction contained 7 bases not matched to a gene. Germline values: CDR1 ENHRY, CDR2 SYGVKD.

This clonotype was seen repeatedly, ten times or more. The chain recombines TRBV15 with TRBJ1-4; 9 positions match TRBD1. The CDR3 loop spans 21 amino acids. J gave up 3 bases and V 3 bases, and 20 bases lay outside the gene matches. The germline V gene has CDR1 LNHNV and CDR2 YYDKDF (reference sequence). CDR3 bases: TGTGCCACCAGCAGGGTACCTCCGGGACAGGGTCGTAGTGTGGCTAATGAAAAACTGTTTTTT. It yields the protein CATSRVPPGQGRSVANEKLFF.

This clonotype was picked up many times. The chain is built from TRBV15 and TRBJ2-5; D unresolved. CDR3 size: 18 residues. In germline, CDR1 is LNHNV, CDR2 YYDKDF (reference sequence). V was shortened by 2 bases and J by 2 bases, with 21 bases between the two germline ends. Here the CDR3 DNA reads TGTGCCACCAGCAGACCCGACTCCGACTGGATTTCGCAAGAGACCCAGTACTTC. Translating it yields CATSRPDSDWISQETQYF.

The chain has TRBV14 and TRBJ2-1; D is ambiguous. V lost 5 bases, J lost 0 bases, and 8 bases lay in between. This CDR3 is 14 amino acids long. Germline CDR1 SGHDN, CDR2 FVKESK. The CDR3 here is CASSARNSYNEQFF. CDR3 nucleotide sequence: TGTGCCAGCAGCGCTCGTAACTCCTACAATGAGCAGTTCTTC.

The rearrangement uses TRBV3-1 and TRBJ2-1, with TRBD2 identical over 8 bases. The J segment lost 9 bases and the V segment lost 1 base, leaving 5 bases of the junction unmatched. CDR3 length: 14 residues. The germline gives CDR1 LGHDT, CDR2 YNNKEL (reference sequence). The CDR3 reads CASSQGRGGREQFF. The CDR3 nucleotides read TGTGCCAGCAGCCAAGGACGGGGGGGCCGTGAGCAGTTCTTC.

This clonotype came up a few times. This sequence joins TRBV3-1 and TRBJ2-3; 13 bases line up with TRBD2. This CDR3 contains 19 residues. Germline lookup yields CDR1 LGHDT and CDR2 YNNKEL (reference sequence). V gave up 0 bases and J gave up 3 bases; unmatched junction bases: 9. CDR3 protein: CASSQERWTSGGGTDTQYF. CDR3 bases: TGTGCCAGCAGCCAAGAGAGGTGGACTAGCGGGGGAGGAACAGATACGCAGTATTTT.

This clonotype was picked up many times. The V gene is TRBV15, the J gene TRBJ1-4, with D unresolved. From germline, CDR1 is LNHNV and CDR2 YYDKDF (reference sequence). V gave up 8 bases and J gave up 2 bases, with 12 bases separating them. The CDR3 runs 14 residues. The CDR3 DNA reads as TGTGCCACCGCTTTAGGAGCGACTAATGAAAAACTGTTTTTT. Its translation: CATALGATNEKLFF.

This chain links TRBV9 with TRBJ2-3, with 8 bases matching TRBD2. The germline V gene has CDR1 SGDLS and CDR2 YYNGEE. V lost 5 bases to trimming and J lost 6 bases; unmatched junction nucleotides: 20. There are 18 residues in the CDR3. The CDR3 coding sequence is TGTGCCAGCAGTCCTAGGGAAGTGACTAGCGCCCCTTTGGATACGCAGTATTTT. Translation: CASSPREVTSAPLDTQYF.